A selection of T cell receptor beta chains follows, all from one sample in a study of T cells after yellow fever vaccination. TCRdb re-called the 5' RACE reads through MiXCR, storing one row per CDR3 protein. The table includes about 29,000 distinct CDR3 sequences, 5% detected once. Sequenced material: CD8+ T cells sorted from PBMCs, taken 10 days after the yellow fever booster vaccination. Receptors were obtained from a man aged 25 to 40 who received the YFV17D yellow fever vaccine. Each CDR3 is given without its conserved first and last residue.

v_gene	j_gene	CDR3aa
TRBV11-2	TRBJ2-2	ASSLNGELF
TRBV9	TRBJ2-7	ASSPGTSGYEQY
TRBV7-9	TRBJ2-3	ASCLGPDTQY
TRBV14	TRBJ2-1	ASSLFSGTNEQF
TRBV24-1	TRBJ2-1	ATNSGSSYNEQF
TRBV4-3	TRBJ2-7	ASSQGPAGDYEQY
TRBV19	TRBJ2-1	ATTGLAGSSYNEQF
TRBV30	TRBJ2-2	AWIPSGNDAGELF
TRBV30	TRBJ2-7	AWSDSSYEQY
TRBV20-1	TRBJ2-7	SADLQREGTYEQY
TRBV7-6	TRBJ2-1	ASSLITGGYNEQF
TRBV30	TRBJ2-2	AWSLRTSGRAGELF
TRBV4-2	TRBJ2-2	ASSQDGFPGANTGELF
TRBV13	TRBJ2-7	ASSLVAGDRYEQY
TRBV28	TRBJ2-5	ASSFQARETQY
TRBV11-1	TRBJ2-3	ASSLGSWTSGASSTDTQY
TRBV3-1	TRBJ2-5	ASSQVGTADLETQY
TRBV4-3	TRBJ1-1	ASSQGRWGDTEAF
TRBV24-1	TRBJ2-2	ATSDRLSGTGELF
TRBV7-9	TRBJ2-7	ASSLGRYEQY
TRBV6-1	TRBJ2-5	ASSARSRLGWETQY
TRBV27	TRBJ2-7	ASSLNTYEQY
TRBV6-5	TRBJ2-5	ASSYFSQAGETQY
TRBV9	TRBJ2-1	ASSVRGAGYNEQF
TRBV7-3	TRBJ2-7	ASSPGLGYEQY
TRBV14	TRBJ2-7	ASSQGQGFYEQY
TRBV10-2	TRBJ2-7	ASQTPPSYEQY
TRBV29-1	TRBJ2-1	SVEGGLEQF
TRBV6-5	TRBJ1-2	ASSYVQGDYGYT
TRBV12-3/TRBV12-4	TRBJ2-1	ASSSTQRGLDEQF
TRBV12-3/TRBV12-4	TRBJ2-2	ASRPASGEGVGELF
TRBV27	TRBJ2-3	ASSFSGILTDTQY
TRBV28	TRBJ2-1	ATQSPPNEQF
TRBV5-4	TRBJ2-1	ASSLGAGPNNEQF
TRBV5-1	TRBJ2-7	ASSLASGGSYEQY